These T cell receptor beta chains were read from a single sample in a study of identical twins. Via MiXCR, TCRdb re-called the 5' RACE reads, giving one row per CDR3 protein. The sample lists hundreds of thousands of distinct CDR3 sequences; around 21% were seen once. The same sample was also studied in work on T cells expressing NK-cell markers.

Source material: PBMCs. These receptors were collected from a woman aged 18-29 years in good health. Each CDR3 is given with its conserved first and last residue. A D gene is named only where the DNA matches it firmly. The size of a clone is reported for some rows only, either as once, few or many, or as a class for expanded clones.

clone_size,j_call,d_call,v_call,cdr3_length,cdr3_nt,cdr3_aa
many,TRBJ2-1,TRBD2,TRBV2,15,TGTGCCAGCAGTGGACTAGCGGGGGGGTTCAGGAAGCAGTTCTTC,CASSGLAGGFRKQFF
-,TRBJ2-1,TRBD2,TRBV7-9,15,TGTGCCAGCAGCTATACTAGCGGGAGGGCCAATGAGCAGTTCTTC,CASSYTSGRANEQFF
-,TRBJ2-3,TRBD2,TRBV5-1,17,TGCGCCAGCAGCCTTTGGGCTAGCGGGGCCCGCACAGATACGCAGTATTTT,CASSLWASGARTDTQYF
-,TRBJ1-1,TRBD1,TRBV6-1,11,TGTGCCAGCAGTATACAGGGGACGTTTTTCTTT,CASSIQGTFFF
-,TRBJ2-1,-,TRBV9,15,TGTGCCAGCAGCGTAGTGGGACTCTCTCCCAATGAGCAGTTCTTC,CASSVVGLSPNEQFF
few,TRBJ2-7,-,TRBV29-1,11,TGCAGCGCCGGACTTTCCTACGAGCAGTACTTC,CSAGLSYEQYF
-,TRBJ2-7,-,TRBV6-1,14,TGTGCCAGCAGTGTCCCGGCCGGAGCCTACGAGCAGTACTTC,CASSVPAGAYEQYF
-,TRBJ2-1,-,TRBV20-1,16,TGCAGTGCTAGGGCCGCACAAGGGGAGGCCTACAATGAGCAGTTCTTC,CSARAAQGEAYNEQFF
few,TRBJ2-5,TRBD2,TRBV29-1,16,TGCAGCGTTGAATCGGGGAGGGGCAGGGAGGGAGAGACCCAGTACTTC,CSVESGRGREGETQYF
-,TRBJ2-1,-,TRBV5-6,14,TGTGCCAGCAGCCCGGACCCGGTCAACAATGAGCAGTTCTTC,CASSPDPVNNEQFF
few,TRBJ1-5,-,TRBV19,12,TGTGCCAGTATGACGTCGTATCAGCCCCAGCATTTT,CASMTSYQPQHF
-,TRBJ2-1,-,TRBV20-1,14,TGCAGTGGGCTAGCGCGAACCGGATACAATGAGCAGTTCTTC,CSGLARTGYNEQFF
-,TRBJ1-1,-,TRBV29-1,12,TGCAGCGTGGAACAGTACAACACTGAAGCTTTCTTT,CSVEQYNTEAFF
-,TRBJ2-7,-,TRBV12-3/TRBV12-4,15,TGTGCCAGCAGTTTTTGGACGGTGGGATCCTACGAGCAGTACTTC,CASSFWTVGSYEQYF
many,TRBJ2-7,-,TRBV20-1,12,TGCAGTGCTAAGGCAGCTTCCTACGAGCAGTACTTC,CSAKAASYEQYF
few,TRBJ2-3,-,TRBV7-2,16,TGTGCCAGCAGCTTAGCCAAAGCAGCTAGCACAGATACGCAGTATTTT,CASSLAKAASTDTQYF
-,TRBJ2-1,TRBD2,TRBV30,14,TGTGCCTGGAGCCCGGGACTAGCGGTCAATGAGCAGTTCTTC,CAWSPGLAVNEQFF
few,TRBJ2-7,TRBD1,TRBV11-1,16,TGTGCCAGCAGCTTAGCGGGGACCCGACAGGGACGCGAGCAGTACTTC,CASSLAGTRQGREQYF
-,TRBJ2-7,-,TRBV3-1,15,TGTGCCAGCAGCCAAGACCGGACTCTCTCCTACGAGCAGTACTTC,CASSQDRTLSYEQYF
few,TRBJ2-1,TRBD2,TRBV9,17,TGTGCCAGCAGCGTCTTCCATGGACTAGCGGGAGCCAATGAGCAGTTCTTC,CASSVFHGLAGANEQFF
few,TRBJ2-5,-,TRBV10-1,15,TGCGCCAGCAGTGTAACGAAACCGTTAAGGGAGACCCAGTACTTC,CASSVTKPLRETQYF
-,TRBJ1-1,-,TRBV13,15,TGTGCCAGCAGCGCCTCACCCGGGTACGCCACTGAAGCTTTCTTT,CASSASPGYATEAFF
few,TRBJ2-3,-,TRBV6-1,14,TGTGCCAGCAGTCCATACCCAGGGGCAGATACGCAGTATTTT,CASSPYPGADTQYF